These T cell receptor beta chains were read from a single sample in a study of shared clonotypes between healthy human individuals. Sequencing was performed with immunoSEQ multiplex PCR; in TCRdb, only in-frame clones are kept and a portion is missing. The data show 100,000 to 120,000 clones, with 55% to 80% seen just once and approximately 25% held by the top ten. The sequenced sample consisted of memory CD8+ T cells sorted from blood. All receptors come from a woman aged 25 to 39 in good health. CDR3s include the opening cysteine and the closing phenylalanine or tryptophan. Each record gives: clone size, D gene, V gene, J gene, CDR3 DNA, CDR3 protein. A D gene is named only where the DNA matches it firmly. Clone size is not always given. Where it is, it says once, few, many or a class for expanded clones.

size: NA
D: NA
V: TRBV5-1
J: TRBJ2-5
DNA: TGCGCCAGCAGCTCGAGACAGGCCCAGCAAGAGACCCAGTACTTC
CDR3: CASSSRQAQQETQYF

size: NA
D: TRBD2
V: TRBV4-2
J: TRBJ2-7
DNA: TGTGCCAGCAGCCAAGAAGGCCAGCGGGAAGTGGTCGTGTACGAGCAGTACTTC
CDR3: CASSQEGQREVVVYEQYF

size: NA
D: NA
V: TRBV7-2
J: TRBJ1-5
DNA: TGTGCCAGCAGTTTTTATTCAAGGGGCAATCAGCCCCAGCATTTT
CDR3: CASSFYSRGNQPQHF

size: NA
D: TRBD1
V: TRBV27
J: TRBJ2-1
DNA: TGTGCCAGCGGACTCAGGGGGCTCTTTGACAATGAGCAGTTCTTC
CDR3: CASGLRGLFDNEQFF

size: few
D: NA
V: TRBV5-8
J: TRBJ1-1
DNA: TGTGCCAGCAGCTTGGCCCGCGACACTGAAGCTTTCTTT
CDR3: CASSLARDTEAFF

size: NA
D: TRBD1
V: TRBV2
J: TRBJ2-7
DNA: TGTGCCAGCAGTGTAACAGGGGTCCACGAGCAGTACTTC
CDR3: CASSVTGVHEQYF

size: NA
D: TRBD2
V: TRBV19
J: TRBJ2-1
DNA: TGTGCCAGTAGTATCGGACTAGCGGGGCACAATGAGCAGTTCTTC
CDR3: CASSIGLAGHNEQFF

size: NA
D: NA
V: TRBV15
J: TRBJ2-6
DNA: TGTGCCACCAGCTCGGGGGCTCTCTCTTTCTCTGGGGCCAACGTCCTGACTTTC
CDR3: CATSSGALSFSGANVLTF

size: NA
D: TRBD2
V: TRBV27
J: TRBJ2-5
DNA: TGTGCCAGCAGTTTATATTCGGGAGGGACGGAGACCCAGTACTTC
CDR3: CASSLYSGGTETQYF

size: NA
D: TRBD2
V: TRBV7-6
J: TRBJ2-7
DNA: TGTGCCAGCAGCTTAGCGACTAGCGGGAGTCAGTACTTC
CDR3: CASSLATSGSQYF

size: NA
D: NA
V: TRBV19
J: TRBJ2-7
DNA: TGTGCCAGTAGTCCCCGGGAATTCTCCTACGAGCAGTACTTC
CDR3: CASSPREFSYEQYF

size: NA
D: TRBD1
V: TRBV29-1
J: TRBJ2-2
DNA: TGCAGCGCCACTACAGGGGACGGCGGGGAGCTGTTTTTT
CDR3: CSATTGDGGELFF

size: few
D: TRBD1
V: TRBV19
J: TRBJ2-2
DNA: TGTGCCAGTAGAGACAGGACAGGACGAACCGGGGAGCTGTTTTTT
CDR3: CASRDRTGRTGELFF

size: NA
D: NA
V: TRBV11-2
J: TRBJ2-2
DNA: TGTGCCAGCACAAAGGGCCGGACCGGGGAGCTGTTTTTT
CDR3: CASTKGRTGELFF

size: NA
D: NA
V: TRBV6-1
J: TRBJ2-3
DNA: TGTGCCAGCAGTCCCCCTACCGACCTGGATACGCAGTATTTT
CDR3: CASSPPTDLDTQYF

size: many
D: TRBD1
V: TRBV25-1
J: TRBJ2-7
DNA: TGTGCCAGCAGCGGTGACAGGGCCTACGAGCAGTACTTC
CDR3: CASSGDRAYEQYF

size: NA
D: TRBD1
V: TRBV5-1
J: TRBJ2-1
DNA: TGCGCCAGCAGCTTGGGGGACAGGGACTACAATGAGCAGTTCTTC
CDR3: CASSLGDRDYNEQFF

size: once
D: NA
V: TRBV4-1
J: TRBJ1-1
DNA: TGCGCCAGCAGCCAGACGAGGGGCACTGAAGCTTTCTTT
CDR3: CASSQTRGTEAFF

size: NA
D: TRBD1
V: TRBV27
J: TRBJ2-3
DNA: TGTGCCAGCAGTCGGGACAGGGGTAGCACAGATACGCAGTATTTT
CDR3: CASSRDRGSTDTQYF

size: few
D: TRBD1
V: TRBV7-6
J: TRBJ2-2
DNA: TGTGCCAGCAGCTTAGGACAGGGTGGAACCGGGGAGCTGTTTTTT
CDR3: CASSLGQGGTGELFF

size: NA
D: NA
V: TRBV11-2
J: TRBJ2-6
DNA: TGTGCCAGCAGCTTAGTTGCTGGGGCCAACGTCCTGACTTTC
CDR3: CASSLVAGANVLTF

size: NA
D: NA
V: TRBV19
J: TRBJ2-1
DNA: TGTGCCAGTAGTATAGGAGGGAGCGGCGATGAGCAGTTCTTC
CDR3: CASSIGGSGDEQFF

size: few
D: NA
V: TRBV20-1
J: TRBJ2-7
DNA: TGCAGTGCTAGGGAAGTTTACGAGCAGTACTTC
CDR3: CSAREVYEQYF

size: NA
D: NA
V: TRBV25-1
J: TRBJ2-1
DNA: TGTGCCAGCAGTGTATCGGGAGGGGGCCGGGAGCAGTTCTTC
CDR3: CASSVSGGGREQFF

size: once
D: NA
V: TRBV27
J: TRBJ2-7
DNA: TGTGCCAGCAGCCCGGGACGGGGAGCGATCGAGCAGTACTTC
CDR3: CASSPGRGAIEQYF

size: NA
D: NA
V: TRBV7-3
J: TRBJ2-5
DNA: TGTGCCAGCATTCACCTCGAAGAGACCCAGTACTTC
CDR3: CASIHLEETQYF

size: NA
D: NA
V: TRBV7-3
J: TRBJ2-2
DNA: TGTGCCAGCAGCTGGGACTCGGACACCGGGGAGCTGTTTTTT
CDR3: CASSWDSDTGELFF